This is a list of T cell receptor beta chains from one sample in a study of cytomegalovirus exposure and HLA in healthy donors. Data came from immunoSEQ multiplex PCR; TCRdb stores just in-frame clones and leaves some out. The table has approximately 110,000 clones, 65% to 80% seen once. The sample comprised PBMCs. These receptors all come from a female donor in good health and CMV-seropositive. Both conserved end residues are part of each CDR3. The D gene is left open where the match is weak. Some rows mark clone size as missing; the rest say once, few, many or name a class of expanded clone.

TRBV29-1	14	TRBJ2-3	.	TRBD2	TGCAGCGTTGCAATCCGGGGGGGCGGAGATACGCAGTATTTT	CSVAIRGGGDTQYF
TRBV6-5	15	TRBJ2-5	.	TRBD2	TGTGCCAGCAGTTACTTGACTAGCGGGAACCAGACCCAGTACTTC	CASSYLTSGNQTQYF
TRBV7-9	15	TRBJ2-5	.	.	TGTGCCAGCAGCTCCGCCGGCGGGACCCAAGAGACCCAGTACTTC	CASSSAGGTQETQYF
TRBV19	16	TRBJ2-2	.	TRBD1	TGTGCCAGTAGCAACAGACCAGGGGGACACACCGGGGAGCTGTTTTTT	CASSNRPGGHTGELFF
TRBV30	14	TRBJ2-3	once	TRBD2	TGTGCCCGTGGGGAGGGCGGGAGCGCAGATACGCAGTATTTT	CARGEGGSADTQYF
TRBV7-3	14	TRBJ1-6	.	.	TGTGCCAGCAGCAGCGCAGCAAGTATTTCACCCCTCCACTTT	CASSSAASISPLHF
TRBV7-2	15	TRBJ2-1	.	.	TGTGCCAGCAGCTTAGAACAGATTAGCTACAATGAGCAGTTCTTC	CASSLEQISYNEQFF
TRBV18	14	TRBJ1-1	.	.	TGTGCCAGCTCACCACAGGGGTTTGGCACTGAAGCTTTCTTT	CASSPQGFGTEAFF
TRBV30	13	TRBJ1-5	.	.	TGTGCCTGGAGTGATCTTGGAGATCAGCCCCAGCATTTT	CAWSDLGDQPQHF
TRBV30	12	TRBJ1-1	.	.	TGTGCCCACAACGGGGGTACGACTGAAGCTTTCTTT	CAHNGGTTEAFF
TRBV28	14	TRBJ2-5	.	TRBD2	TGTGCCAGCAGTCCAAGGACTAGCTGGGAGACCCAGTACTTC	CASSPRTSWETQYF
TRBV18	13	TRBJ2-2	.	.	TGTGCCAGCTCACCATCCCTAGCCGGGGAGCTGTTTTTT	CASSPSLAGELFF
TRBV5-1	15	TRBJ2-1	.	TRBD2	TGCGCCAGCAGCTCGTGGACTAGCGACGGTAATGAGCAGTTCTTC	CASSSWTSDGNEQFF
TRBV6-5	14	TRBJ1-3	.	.	TGTGCCAGCAGGAGAATGGTCTCTGGAAACACCATATATTTT	CASRRMVSGNTIYF
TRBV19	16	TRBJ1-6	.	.	TGTGCCAGTAGGGGGCAGGGAAGCTCCTATAATTCACCCCTCCACTTT	CASRGQGSSYNSPLHF
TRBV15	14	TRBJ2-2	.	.	TGTGCCACCAGCAGAGATAGGGGGACCGGGGAGCTGTTTTTT	CATSRDRGTGELFF
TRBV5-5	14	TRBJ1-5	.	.	TGTGCCAGCAGCTTGCTACTTAGGGGCCAGCCCCAGCATTTT	CASSLLLRGQPQHF
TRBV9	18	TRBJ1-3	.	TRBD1	TGTGCCAGCAGCGCCGAAAGGACAGGGGGCCCGTCTGGAAACACCATATATTTT	CASSAERTGGPSGNTIYF
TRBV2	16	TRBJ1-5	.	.	TGTGCCAGCAGGGGGGGAATAAGGTATGGCAATCAGCCCCAGCATTTT	CASRGGIRYGNQPQHF
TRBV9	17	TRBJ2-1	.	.	TGTGCCAGCAGCGTAGGGGTTGGGCCGGACTCCTACAATGAGCAGTTCTTC	CASSVGVGPDSYNEQFF
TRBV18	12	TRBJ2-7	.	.	TGTGCCAGCTCACCATCGGGGAGGGAGCAGTACTTC	CASSPSGREQYF
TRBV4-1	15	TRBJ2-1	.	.	TGCGCCAGCAGCCAAGAGGGAACAGGGAAGGCCGAGCAGTTCTTC	CASSQEGTGKAEQFF
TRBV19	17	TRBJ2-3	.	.	TGTGCCAGTAGTATACTGGGTCTTCAACAGGCCACAGATACGCAGTATTTT	CASSILGLQQATDTQYF
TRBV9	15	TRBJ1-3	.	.	TGTGCCAGCAGCGTAGATGGCAGTTCTGGAAACACCATATATTTT	CASSVDGSSGNTIYF
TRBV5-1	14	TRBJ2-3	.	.	TGCGCCAGCACCCTTTCAACCAATATACCGGTACAGTATTTT	CASTLSTNIPVQYF
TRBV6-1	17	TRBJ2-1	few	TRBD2	TGTGCCAGCAGTGAAGGAAGTCTAGCGGGAGTCACCAATGAGCAGTTCTTC	CASSEGSLAGVTNEQFF
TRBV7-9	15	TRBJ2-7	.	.	TGTGCCAGCAGCTTAGGCAGGGATGGTTACCACGAGCAGTACTTC	CASSLGRDGYHEQYF
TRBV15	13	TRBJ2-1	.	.	TGTGCCACCAGAGGGGGGGCCTACAATGAGCAGTTCTTC	CATRGGAYNEQFF
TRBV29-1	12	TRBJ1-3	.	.	TGCAGCGTTGGCGACTCTGGAAACACCATATATTTT	CSVGDSGNTIYF
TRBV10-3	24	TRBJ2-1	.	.	TGTGCCATCAGTGGATACCAGGGGGCTCCGAGCGGGGCCCCTCGGCAAAGCTCCTACAATGAGCAGTTCTTC	CAISGYQGAPSGAPRQSSYNEQFF
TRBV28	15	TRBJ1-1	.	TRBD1	TGTGCCAGCAGCCCCACCGGACAGGACGGGGCTGAAGCTTTCTTT	CASSPTGQDGAEAFF
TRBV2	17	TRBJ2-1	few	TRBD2	TGTGCCAGCCTGCGCGGACTAGCGGCTTCCTCCTACAATGAGCAGTTCTTC	CASLRGLAASSYNEQFF
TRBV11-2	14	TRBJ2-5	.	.	TGTGCCAGCAGCTTAGGTCTCCGCCAAGAGACCCAGTACTTC	CASSLGLRQETQYF
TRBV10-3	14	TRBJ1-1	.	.	TGTGCCATCAGTCAGACAGGCAAGAACACTGAAGCTTTCTTT	CAISQTGKNTEAFF
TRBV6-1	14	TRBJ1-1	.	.	TGTGCCAGCAGTACGCTCCGGGGGAACACTGAAGCTTTCTTT	CASSTLRGNTEAFF
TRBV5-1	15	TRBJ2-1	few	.	TGCGCCAGCAGCTTGATGAGCGGTTCCTACAATGAGCAGTTCTTC	CASSLMSGSYNEQFF
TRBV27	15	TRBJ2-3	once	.	TGTGCCAGCAGTTTGGGCGGGATGAGGACAGATACGCAGTATTTT	CASSLGGMRTDTQYF
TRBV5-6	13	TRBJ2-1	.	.	TGTGCCAGCAGCCGCGGGACGGAGAATGAGCAGTTCTTC	CASSRGTENEQFF
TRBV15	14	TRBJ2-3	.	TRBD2	TGTGCCTCCCGGGAAAGGGAGGGCCGAAATACGCAGTATTTT	CASREREGRNTQYF
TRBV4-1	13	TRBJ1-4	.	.	TGCGCCAGCAGCCCCTGGGCCGGGAGGGAACTGTTTTTT	CASSPWAGRELFF
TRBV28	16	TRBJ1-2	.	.	TGTGCCAGCAGCCCTGGGCCTCCCTTGGAGGGCTATGGCTACACCTTC	CASSPGPPLEGYGYTF
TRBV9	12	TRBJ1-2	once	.	TGTGCCAGCAGCGAGGGGAACTATGGCTACACCTTC	CASSEGNYGYTF
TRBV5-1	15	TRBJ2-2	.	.	TGCGCCAGCAGCTCTCGGACAGAGAACACCGGGGAGCTGTTTTTT	CASSSRTENTGELFF
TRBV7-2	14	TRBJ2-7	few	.	TGTGCCAGCAGCCTACTAGGAGGCCAGCACGAGCAGTACTTC	CASSLLGGQHEQYF
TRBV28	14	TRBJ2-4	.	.	TGTGCCAGCAGTCCGCCTAAAGCCAAAAACATTCAGTACTTC	CASSPPKAKNIQYF